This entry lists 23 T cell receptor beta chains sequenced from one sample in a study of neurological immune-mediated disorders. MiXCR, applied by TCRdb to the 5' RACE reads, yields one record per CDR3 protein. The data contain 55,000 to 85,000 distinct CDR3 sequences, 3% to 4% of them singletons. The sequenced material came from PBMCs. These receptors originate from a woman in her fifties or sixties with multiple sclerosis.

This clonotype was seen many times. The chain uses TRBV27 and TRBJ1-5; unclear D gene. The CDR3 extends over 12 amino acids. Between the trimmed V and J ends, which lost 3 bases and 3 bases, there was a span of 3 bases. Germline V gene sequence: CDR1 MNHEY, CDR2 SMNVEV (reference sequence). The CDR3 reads CASSFPNQPQHF. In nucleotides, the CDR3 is TGTGCCAGCAGTTTCCCCAATCAGCCCCAGCATTTT.

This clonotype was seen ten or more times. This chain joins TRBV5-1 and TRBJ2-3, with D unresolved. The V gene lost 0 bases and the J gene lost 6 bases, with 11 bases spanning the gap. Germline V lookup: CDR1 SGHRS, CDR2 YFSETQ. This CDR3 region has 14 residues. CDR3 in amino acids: CASSLEFASDTQYF. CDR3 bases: TGCGCCAGCAGCTTGGAATTTGCCTCGGATACGCAGTATTTT.

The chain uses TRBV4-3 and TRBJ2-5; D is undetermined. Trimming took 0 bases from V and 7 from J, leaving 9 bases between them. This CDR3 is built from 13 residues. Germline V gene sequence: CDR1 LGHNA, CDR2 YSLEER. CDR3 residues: CASSQDALTTQYF. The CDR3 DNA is TGCGCCAGCAGCCAAGATGCGTTAACGACCCAGTACTTC.

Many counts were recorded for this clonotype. The CDR3 region has the DNA TGTGCCAGCAGCTTACAAGGCGTCCCCTACGAGCAGTACTTC. Residues: CASSLQGVPYEQYF. The rearrangement joins TRBV7-2 to TRBJ2-7; no firm D call. This CDR3 comprises 14 residues. V lost 2 bases and J lost 2, with 10 bases in between. Germline V gene data show CDR1 as SGHTA and CDR2 as FQGNSA. Supplemented by reference TRBV7-2 and TRBJ2-7, the full variable domain reads GAGVSQSPSNKVTEKGKDVELRCDPISGHTALYWYRQSLGQGLEFLIYFQGNSAPDKSGLPSDRFSAERTGGSVSTLTIQRTQQEDSAVYLCASSLQGVPYEQYFGPGTRLTVT.

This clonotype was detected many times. CDR3 in amino acids: CASSAGTEQETQYF. The CDR3 nucleotides read TGTGCCAGCAGTGCCGGGACAGAGCAAGAGACCCAGTACTTC. The chain uses TRBV9 and TRBJ2-5; 7 bases fit TRBD1. The CDR3 loop spans 14 amino acids. CDR1 and CDR2 (germline): SGDLS, YYNGEE. The V gene end was trimmed by 5 bases and the J gene end by 2 bases; junction bases not matched to a gene: 6.

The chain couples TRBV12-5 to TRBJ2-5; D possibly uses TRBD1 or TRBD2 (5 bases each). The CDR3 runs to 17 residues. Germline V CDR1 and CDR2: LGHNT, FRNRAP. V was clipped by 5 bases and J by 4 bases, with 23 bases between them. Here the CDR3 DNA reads TGTGCTAGTGGTCCCAGAGGGGCGGGTCCGAACCCAGAGACCCAGTACTTC. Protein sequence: CASGPRGAGPNPETQYF.

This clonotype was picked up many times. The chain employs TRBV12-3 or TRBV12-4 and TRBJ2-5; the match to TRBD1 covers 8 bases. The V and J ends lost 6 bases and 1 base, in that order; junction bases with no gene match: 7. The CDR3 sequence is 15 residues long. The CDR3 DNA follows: TGTGCCAGCAGCCGGACAGGGACAGCCCAAGAGACCCAGTACTTC. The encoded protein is CASSRTGTAQETQYF.

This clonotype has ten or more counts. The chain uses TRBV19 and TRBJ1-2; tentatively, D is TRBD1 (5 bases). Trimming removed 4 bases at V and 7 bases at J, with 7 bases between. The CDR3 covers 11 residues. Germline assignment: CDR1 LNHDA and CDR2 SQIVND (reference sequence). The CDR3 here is CASSKGVGYTF. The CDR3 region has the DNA TGTGCCAGTAGTAAAGGGGTTGGCTACACCTTC.

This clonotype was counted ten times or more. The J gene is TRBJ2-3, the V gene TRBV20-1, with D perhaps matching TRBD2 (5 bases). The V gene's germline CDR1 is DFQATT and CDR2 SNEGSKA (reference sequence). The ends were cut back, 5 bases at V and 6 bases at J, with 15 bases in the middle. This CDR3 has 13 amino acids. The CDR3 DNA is TGCAGTGCTTTAGTTCTAGCCACGGATACGCAGTATTTT. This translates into CSALVLATDTQYF.

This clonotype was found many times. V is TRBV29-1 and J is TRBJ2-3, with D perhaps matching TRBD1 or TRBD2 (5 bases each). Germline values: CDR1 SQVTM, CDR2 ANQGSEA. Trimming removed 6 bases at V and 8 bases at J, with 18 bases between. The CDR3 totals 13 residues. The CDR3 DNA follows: TGCAGCGTAGGGACGGCGCTTGGTGGTACGCAGTATTTT. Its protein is CSVGTALGGTQYF.

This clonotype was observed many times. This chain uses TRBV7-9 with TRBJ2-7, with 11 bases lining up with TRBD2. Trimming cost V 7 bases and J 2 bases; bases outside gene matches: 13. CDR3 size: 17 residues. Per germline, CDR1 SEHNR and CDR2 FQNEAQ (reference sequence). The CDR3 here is CASTLSGRASDPYEQYF. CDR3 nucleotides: TGTGCCAGCACCCTTAGCGGGAGGGCTTCTGACCCCTACGAGCAGTACTTC.

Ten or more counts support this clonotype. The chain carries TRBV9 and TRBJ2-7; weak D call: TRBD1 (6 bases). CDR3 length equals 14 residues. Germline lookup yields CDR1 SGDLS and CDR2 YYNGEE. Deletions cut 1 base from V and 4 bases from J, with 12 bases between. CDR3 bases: TGTGCCAGCAGCGTAAACAGGGACGAATACGAGCAGTACTTC. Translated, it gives CASSVNRDEYEQYF.

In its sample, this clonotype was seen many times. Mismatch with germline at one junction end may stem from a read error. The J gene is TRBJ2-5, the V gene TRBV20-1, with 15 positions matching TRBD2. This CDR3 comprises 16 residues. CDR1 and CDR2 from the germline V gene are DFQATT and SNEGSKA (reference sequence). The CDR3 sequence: CSAIRTSGGAQETRYF. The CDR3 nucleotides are TGCAGTGCTATTCGGACTAGCGGGGGGGCACAGGAGACCCGGTACTTC.

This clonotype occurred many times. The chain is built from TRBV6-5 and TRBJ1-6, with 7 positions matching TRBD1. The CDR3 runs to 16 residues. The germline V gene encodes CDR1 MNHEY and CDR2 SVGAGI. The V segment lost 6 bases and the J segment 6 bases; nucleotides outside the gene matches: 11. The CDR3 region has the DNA TGTGCCAGCAGGGCCACCTCGGACAGGATTAATTCACCCCTCCACTTT. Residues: CASRATSDRINSPLHF.

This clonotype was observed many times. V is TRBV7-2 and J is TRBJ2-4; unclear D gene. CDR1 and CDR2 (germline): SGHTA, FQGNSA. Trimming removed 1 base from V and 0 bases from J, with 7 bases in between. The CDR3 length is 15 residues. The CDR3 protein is CASSLEGRAKNIQYF. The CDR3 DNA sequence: TGTGCCAGCAGCTTAGAAGGGCGAGCCAAAAACATTCAGTACTTC.

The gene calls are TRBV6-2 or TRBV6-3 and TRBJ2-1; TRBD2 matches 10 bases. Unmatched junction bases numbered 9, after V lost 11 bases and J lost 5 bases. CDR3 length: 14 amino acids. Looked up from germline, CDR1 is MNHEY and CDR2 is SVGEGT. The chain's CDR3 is CASAVAGGDNEQFF. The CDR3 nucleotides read TGTGCCTCGGCGGTAGCGGGAGGAGACAATGAGCAGTTCTTC.

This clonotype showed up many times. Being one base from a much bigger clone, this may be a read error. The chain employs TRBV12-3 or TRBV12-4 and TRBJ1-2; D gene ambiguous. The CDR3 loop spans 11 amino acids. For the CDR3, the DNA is TGTGACAGCAGAACTTCAGGCCTTGACACCTTC. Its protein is CDSRTSGLDTF.

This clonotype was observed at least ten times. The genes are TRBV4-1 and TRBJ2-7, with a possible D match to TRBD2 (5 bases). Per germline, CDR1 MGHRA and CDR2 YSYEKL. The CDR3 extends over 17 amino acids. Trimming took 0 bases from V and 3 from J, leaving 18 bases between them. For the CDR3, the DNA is TGCGCCAGCAGCCAAGAGGGAGACACCGCCCACTTCTACGAGCAGTACTTC. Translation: CASSQEGDTAHFYEQYF.

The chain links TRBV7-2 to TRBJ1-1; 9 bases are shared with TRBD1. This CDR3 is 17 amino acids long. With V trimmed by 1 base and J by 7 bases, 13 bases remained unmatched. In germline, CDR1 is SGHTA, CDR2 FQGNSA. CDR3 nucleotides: TGTGCCAGCAGCTTAGTAGGCTTTGGGACAGGGTTGAGTGAAGCTTTCTTT. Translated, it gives CASSLVGFGTGLSEAFF.

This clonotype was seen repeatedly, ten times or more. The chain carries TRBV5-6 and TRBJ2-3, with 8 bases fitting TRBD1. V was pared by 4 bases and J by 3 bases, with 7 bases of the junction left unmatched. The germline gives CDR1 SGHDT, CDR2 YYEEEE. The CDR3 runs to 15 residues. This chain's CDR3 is CASSLRQGWTDTQYF. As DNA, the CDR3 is TGTGCCAGCAGCCTCCGACAGGGGTGGACAGATACGCAGTATTTT.

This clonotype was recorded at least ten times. The CDR3 spells CASTRPNYGYTF. The DNA of the CDR3 is TGTGCCAGCACGAGGCCGAACTATGGCTACACCTTC. This rearrangement joins TRBV6-1 to TRBJ1-2; D ambiguous. CDR3 length: 12 residues. Germline V lookup: CDR1 MNHNS, CDR2 SASEGT. V lost 7 bases to trimming and J lost 2 bases, with 8 bases between them.

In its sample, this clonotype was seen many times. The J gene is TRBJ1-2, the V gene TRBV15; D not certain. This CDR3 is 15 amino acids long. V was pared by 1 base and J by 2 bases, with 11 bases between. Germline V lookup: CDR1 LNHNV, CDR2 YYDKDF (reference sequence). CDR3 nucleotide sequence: TGTGCCACCAGCAGAGGGAAGTACGGCAACTATGGCTACACCTTC. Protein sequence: CATSRGKYGNYGYTF.

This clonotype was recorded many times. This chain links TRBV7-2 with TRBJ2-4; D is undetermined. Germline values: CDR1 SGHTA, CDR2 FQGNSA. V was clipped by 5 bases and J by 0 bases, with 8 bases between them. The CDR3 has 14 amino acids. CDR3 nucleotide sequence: TGTGCCAGCAGCCCCGCTCTAGCCAAAAACATTCAGTACTTC. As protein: CASSPALAKNIQYF.